This TCR beta chain was documented in a study of T cells in Graves' hyperthyroidism and ophthalmopathy. V lost 4 bases to trimming and J lost 4 bases; unmatched junction nucleotides: 3. Germline V lookup: CDR1 WNHNN, CDR2 SYGVQD (reference sequence). CDR3 length: 14 amino acids. This clonotype was counted only a few times. RNA transcripts provided the source from which TCR beta CDR3 regions were amplified. During a first-round RT-PCR of the TCR CDR3, the HTBI primer set was used. A single record per CDR3 protein comes from TCRdb applying MiXCR to the multiplex PCR reads. The table includes about 560,000 distinct CDR3 sequences, around 17% detected once.

This sequence was found in a woman aged 18-29 years with Graves' hyperthyroidism. Sequencing was done on a sample of blood. The rearrangement links TRBV10-1 to TRBJ2-3, with 9 bases fitting TRBD2. The CDR3 region has the DNA TGCGCCAGCAGTGTCGGACTAGCGCCAGATACGCAGTATTTT. Protein product: CASSVGLAPDTQYF.